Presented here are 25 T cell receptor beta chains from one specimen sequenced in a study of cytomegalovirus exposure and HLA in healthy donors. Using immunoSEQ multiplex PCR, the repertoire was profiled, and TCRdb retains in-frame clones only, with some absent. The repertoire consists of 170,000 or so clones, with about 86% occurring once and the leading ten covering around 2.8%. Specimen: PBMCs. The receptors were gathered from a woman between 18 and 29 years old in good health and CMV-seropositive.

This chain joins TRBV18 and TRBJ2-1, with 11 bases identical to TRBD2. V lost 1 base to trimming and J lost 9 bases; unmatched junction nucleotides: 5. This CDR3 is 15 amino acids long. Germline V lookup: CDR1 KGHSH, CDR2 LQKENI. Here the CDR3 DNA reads TGTGCCAGCTCACCACAACGACTAGCGGGGCCTGAGCAGTTCTTC. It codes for CASSPQRLAGPEQFF.

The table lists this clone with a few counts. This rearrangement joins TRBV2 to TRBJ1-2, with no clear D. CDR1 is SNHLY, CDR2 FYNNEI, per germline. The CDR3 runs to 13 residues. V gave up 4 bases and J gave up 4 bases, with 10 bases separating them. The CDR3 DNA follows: TGTGCCAGCAGTGCCGGGATTCTCTATGGCTACACCTTC. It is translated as CASSAGILYGYTF.

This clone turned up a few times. As DNA, the CDR3 is TGCGGGACAGGGGCTGTTCGAGGCTACACCTTC. Translating it yields CGTGAVRGYTF. V and J are TRBV29-1 and TRBJ1-2; 10 bases agree with TRBD1. The CDR3 has 11 amino acids. Germline V gene data show CDR1 as SQVTM and CDR2 as ANQGSEA.

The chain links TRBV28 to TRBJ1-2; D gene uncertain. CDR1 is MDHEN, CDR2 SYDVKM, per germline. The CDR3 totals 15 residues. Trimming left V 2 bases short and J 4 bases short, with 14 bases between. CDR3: CASSLSREAGYGYTF. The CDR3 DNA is TGTGCCAGCAGTTTAAGTAGGGAGGCAGGCTATGGCTACACCTTC.

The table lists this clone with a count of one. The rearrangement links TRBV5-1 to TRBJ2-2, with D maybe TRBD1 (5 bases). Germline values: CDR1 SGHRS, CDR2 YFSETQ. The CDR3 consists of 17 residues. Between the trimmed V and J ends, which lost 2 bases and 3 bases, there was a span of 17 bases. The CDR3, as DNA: TGCGCCAGCAGCTTTCCCCCGCAGGGCGGTGACACCGGGGAGCTGTTTTTT. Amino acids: CASSFPPQGGDTGELFF. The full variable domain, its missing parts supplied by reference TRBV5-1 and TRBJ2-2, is KAGVTQTPRYLIKTRGQQVTLSCSPISGHRSVSWYQQTPGQGLQFLFEYFSETQRNKGNFPGRFSGRQFSNSRSEMNVSTLELGDSALYLCASSFPPQGGDTGELFFGEGSRLTVL.

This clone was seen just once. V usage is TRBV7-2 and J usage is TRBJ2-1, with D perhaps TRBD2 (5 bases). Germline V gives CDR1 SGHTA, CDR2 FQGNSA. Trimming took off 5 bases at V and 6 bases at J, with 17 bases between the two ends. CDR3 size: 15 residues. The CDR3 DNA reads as TGTGCCAGCAGCCCAGTGGGGAGCGAGATCAATGAGCAGTTCTTC. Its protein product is CASSPVGSEINEQFF.

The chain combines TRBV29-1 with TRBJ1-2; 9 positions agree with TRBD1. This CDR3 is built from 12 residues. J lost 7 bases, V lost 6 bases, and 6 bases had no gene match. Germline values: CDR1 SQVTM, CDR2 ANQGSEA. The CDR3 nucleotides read TGCAGCGTCCAAACAGGGGGCTCTGGCTACACCTTC. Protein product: CSVQTGGSGYTF.

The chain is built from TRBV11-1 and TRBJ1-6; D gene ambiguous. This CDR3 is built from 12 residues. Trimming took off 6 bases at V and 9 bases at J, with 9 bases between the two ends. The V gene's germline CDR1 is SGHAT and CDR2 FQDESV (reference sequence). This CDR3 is CASSLHSSPLHF. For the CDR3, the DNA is TGTGCCAGCAGTCTTCACAGTTCACCCCTCCACTTT.

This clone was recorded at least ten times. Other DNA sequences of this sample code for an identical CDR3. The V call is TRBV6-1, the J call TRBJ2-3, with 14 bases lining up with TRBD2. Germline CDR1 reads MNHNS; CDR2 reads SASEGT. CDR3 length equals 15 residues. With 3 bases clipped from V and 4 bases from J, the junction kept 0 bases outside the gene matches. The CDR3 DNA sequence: TGTGCCAGCAGTGAGACTAGCGGGGGGGCAGATACGCAGTATTTT. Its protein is CASSETSGGADTQYF.

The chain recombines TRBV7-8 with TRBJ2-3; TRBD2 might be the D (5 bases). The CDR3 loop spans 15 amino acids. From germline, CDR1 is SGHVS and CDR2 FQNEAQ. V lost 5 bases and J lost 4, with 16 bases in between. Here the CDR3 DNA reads TGTGCCAGCAGCCCCGACTACTTGAGATCAGATACGCAGTATTTT. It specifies CASSPDYLRSDTQYF.

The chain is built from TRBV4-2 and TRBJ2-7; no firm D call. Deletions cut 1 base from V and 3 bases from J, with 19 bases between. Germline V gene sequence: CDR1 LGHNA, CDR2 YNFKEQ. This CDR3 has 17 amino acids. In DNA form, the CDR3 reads TGTGCCAGCAGCCAAGGTAACACAGCTGCCCCAGACTACGAGCAGTACTTC. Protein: CASSQGNTAAPDYEQYF.

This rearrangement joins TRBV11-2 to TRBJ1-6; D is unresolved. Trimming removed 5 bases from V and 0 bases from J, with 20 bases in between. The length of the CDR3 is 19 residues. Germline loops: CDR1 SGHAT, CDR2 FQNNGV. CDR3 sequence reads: CASSPIARGPTSYNSPLHF. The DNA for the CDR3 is TGTGCCAGCAGCCCAATAGCCCGCGGGCCAACCTCCTATAATTCACCCCTCCACTTT.

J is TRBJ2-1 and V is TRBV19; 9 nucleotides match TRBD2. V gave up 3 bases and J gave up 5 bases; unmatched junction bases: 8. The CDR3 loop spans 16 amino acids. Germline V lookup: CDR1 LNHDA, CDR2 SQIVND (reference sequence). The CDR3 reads CASSIGYPSGDNEQFF. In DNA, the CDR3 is TGTGCCAGTAGTATCGGTTATCCTAGCGGGGACAATGAGCAGTTCTTC.

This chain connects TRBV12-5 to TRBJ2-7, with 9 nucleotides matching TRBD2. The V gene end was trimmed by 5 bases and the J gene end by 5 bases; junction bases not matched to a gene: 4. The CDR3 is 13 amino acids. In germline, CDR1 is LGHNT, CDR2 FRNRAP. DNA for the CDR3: TGTGCTAGTGGTGCTAGCGGGGTGGACGAGCAGTACTTC. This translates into CASGASGVDEQYF.

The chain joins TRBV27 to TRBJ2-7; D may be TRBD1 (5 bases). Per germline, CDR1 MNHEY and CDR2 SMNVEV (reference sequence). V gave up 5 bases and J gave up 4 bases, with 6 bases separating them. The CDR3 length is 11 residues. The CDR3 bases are TGTGCCAGCAGTCAGGGTTACGAGCAGTACTTC. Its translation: CASSQGYEQYF.

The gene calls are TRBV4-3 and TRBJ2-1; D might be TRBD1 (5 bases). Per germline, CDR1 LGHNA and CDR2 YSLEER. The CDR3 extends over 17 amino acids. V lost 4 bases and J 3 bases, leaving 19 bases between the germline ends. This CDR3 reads CASSLLLGLEVYNEQFF. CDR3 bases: TGCGCCAGCAGCCTCCTCTTGGGGCTAGAGGTCTACAATGAGCAGTTCTTC.

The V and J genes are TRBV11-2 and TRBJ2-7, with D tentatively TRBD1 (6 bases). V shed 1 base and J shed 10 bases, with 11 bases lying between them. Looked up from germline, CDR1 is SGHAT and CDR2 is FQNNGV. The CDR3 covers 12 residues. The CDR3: CASSLGSGHQYF. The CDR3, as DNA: TGTGCCAGCAGCTTAGGGTCGGGACACCAGTACTTC.

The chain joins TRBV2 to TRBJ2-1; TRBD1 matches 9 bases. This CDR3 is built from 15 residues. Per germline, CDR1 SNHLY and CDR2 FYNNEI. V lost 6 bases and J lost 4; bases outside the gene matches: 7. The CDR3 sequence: CASRDDRGDYNEQFF. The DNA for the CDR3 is TGTGCCAGCAGAGACGACAGGGGGGATTACAATGAGCAGTTCTTC.

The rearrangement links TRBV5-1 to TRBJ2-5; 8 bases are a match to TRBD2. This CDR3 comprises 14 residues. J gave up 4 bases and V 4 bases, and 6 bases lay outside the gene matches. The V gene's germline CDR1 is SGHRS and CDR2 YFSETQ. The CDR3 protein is CASSPRGGGETQYF. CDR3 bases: TGCGCCAGCAGCCCCCGGGGGGGCGGAGAGACCCAGTACTTC.

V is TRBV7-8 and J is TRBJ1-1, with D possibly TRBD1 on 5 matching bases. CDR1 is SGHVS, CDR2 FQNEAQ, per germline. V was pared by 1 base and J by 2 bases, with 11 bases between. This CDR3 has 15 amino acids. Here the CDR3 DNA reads TGTGCCAGCAGCTTAGTCCCGGACACCAACACTGAAGCTTTCTTT. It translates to CASSLVPDTNTEAFF.

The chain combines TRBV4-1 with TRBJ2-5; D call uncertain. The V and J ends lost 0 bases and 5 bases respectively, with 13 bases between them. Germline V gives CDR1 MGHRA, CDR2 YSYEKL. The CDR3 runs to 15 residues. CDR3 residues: CASSQDNAGFETQYF. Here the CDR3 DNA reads TGCGCCAGCAGCCAAGACAATGCTGGCTTTGAGACCCAGTACTTC.

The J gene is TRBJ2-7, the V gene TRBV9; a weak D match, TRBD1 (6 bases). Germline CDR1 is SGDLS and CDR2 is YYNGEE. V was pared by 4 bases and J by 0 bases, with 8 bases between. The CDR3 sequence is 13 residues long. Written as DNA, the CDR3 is TGTGCCAGCAGCAGGACAGCCTCCTACGAGCAGTACTTC. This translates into CASSRTASYEQYF. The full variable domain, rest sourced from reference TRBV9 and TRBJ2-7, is DSGVTQTPKHLITATGQRVTLRCSPRSGDLSVYWYQQSLDQGLQFLIQYYNGEERAKGNILERFSAQQFPDLHSELNLSSLELGDSALYFCASSRTASYEQYFGPGTRLTVT.

CDR3 amino acids: CASSISGGDNEQFF. CDR3 nucleotides: TGTGCCAGTAGTATTAGCGGGGGGGACAATGAGCAGTTCTTC. V gene TRBV19 combines with J gene TRBJ2-1, with 11 bases matching TRBD2. This CDR3 has 14 residues. CDR1 is LNHDA and CDR2 is SQIVND in the germline V gene (reference sequence). J lost 5 bases, V lost 3 bases, and 0 bases had no gene match.

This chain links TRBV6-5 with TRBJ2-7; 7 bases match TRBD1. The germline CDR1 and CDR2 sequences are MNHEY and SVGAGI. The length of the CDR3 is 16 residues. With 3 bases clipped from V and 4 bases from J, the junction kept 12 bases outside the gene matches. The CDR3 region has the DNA TGTGCCAGCAGTTATATTGGACAGGAGGCAGTGTACGAGCAGTACTTC. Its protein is CASSYIGQEAVYEQYF.

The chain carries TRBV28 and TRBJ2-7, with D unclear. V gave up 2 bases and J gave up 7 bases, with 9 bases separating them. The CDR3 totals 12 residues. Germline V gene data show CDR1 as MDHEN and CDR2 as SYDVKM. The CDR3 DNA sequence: TGTGCCAGCAGTTTAAACCCGGTTGAGCAGTACTTC. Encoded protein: CASSLNPVEQYF. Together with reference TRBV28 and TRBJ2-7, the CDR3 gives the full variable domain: DVKVTQSSRYLVKRTGEKVFLECVQDMDHENMFWYRQDPGLGLRLIYFSYDVKMKEKGDIPEGYSVSREKKERFSLILESASTNQTSMYLCASSLNPVEQYFGPGTRLTVT.